This is a list of T cell receptor beta chains from one sample in a study of CD8 T cells in Susac syndrome. TCRdb processed the immunoSEQ multiplex PCR reads anew with MiXCR; each CDR3 protein has one entry. The repertoire holds around 71,000 distinct CDR3 sequences, with just over 95% as singletons. The sample comprised CD4+ T cells from PBMCs. Every receptor here comes from a human donor with multiple sclerosis. Both conserved end residues are part of each CDR3. D genes are given only for firm matches. Rows give clone size only sometimes, using once, few, many, or a class for an expanded clone.

d_call: NA
clone_size: NA
j_call: TRBJ2-2
v_call: TRBV11-2
cdr3_aa: CASSRRDKGELFF
cdr3_nt: TGTGCCAGCAGTCGAAGGGATAAGGGGGAGCTGTTTTTT

d_call: NA
clone_size: NA
j_call: TRBJ2-7
v_call: TRBV12-3/TRBV12-4
cdr3_aa: CASSFYPGSLRGEQYF
cdr3_nt: TGTGCCAGCAGTTTCTACCCGGGATCACTAAGGGGGGAGCAGTACTTC

d_call: NA
clone_size: NA
j_call: TRBJ2-2
v_call: TRBV11-2
cdr3_aa: CASSFQMNTGELFF
cdr3_nt: TGTGCCAGCAGCTTCCAGATGAACACCGGGGAGCTGTTTTTT

d_call: TRBD1
clone_size: NA
j_call: TRBJ1-6
v_call: TRBV6-1
cdr3_aa: CASSRGQGHLGSDNSPLHF
cdr3_nt: TGTGCCAGCAGTCGAGGACAGGGGCATTTGGGAAGCGATAATTCACCCCTCCACTTT

d_call: NA
clone_size: once
j_call: TRBJ1-2
v_call: TRBV24-1
cdr3_aa: CATSDSRVSGYTF
cdr3_nt: TGTGCCACCAGTGATTCAAGGGTGAGCGGCTACACCTTC

d_call: TRBD1
clone_size: few
j_call: TRBJ1-2
v_call: TRBV29-1
cdr3_aa: CSAGQGNYGYTF
cdr3_nt: TGCAGCGCTGGACAGGGAAACTATGGCTACACCTTC

d_call: NA
clone_size: NA
j_call: TRBJ2-3
v_call: TRBV10-3
cdr3_aa: CAISESSSSTDTQYF
cdr3_nt: TGTGCCATCAGTGAGTCGTCGAGTAGCACAGATACGCAGTATTTT

d_call: NA
clone_size: NA
j_call: TRBJ1-4
v_call: TRBV12-3/TRBV12-4
cdr3_aa: CASSLGDEKLFF
cdr3_nt: TGTGCCAGCAGTTTAGGGGATGAAAAACTGTTTTTT

d_call: TRBD2
clone_size: NA
j_call: TRBJ2-7
v_call: TRBV2
cdr3_aa: CASSLAGGSSYEQYF
cdr3_nt: TGTGCCAGCAGTTTAGCGGGGGGTAGCTCCTACGAGCAGTACTTC

d_call: NA
clone_size: NA
j_call: TRBJ2-6
v_call: TRBV7-9
cdr3_aa: CASSSTNKRANVLTF
cdr3_nt: TGTGCCAGCAGCTCGACGAACAAGAGGGCCAACGTCCTGACTTTC

d_call: TRBD2
clone_size: NA
j_call: TRBJ2-3
v_call: TRBV28
cdr3_aa: CASGIPSGALRTQYF
cdr3_nt: TGTGCCAGCGGCATTCCTAGCGGAGCATTGCGGACGCAGTATTTT

d_call: NA
clone_size: NA
j_call: TRBJ2-3
v_call: TRBV24-1
cdr3_aa: CATSDYSDTQYF
cdr3_nt: TGTGCCACCAGTGATTATTCGGATACGCAGTATTTT

d_call: TRBD2
clone_size: few
j_call: TRBJ2-3
v_call: TRBV7-9
cdr3_aa: CASSLLAGSTDTQYF
cdr3_nt: TGTGCCAGCAGCTTACTAGCGGGGAGCACAGATACGCAGTATTTT

d_call: NA
clone_size: NA
j_call: TRBJ2-1
v_call: TRBV24-1
cdr3_aa: CATRKGPNEQFF
cdr3_nt: TGTGCCACCAGGAAGGGGCCCAATGAGCAGTTCTTC

d_call: NA
clone_size: NA
j_call: TRBJ2-1
v_call: TRBV29-1
cdr3_aa: CSGGQYNEQFF
cdr3_nt: TGCAGCGGGGGGCAGTACAATGAGCAGTTCTTC

d_call: NA
clone_size: NA
j_call: TRBJ1-1
v_call: TRBV7-2
cdr3_aa: CASSLGRSSTEAFF
cdr3_nt: TGTGCCAGCAGCTTAGGGCGAAGTTCAACTGAAGCTTTCTTT

d_call: NA
clone_size: NA
j_call: TRBJ1-1
v_call: TRBV30
cdr3_aa: CAWTPGGTEAFF
cdr3_nt: TGTGCCTGGACCCCTGGGGGCACTGAAGCTTTCTTT

d_call: TRBD1
clone_size: NA
j_call: TRBJ1-2
v_call: TRBV9
cdr3_aa: CASSADRGYGYTF
cdr3_nt: TGTGCCAGCAGCGCCGACAGGGGATATGGCTACACCTTC

d_call: NA
clone_size: NA
j_call: TRBJ1-1
v_call: TRBV3-1
cdr3_aa: CASSQVTGPGYPEAFF
cdr3_nt: TGTGCCAGCAGCCAAGTGACGGGACCGGGCTACCCTGAAGCTTTCTTT

d_call: NA
clone_size: NA
j_call: TRBJ1-2
v_call: TRBV6-5
cdr3_aa: CASSPGHNYGYTF
cdr3_nt: TGTGCCAGCAGTCCGGGACACAACTATGGCTACACCTTC

d_call: NA
clone_size: NA
j_call: TRBJ2-2
v_call: TRBV11-3
cdr3_aa: CASSSGTPDTGELFF
cdr3_nt: TGTGCCAGCAGCTCCGGGACCCCAGACACCGGGGAGCTGTTTTTT

d_call: TRBD1
clone_size: NA
j_call: TRBJ1-6
v_call: TRBV19
cdr3_aa: CASTRTGNVDSPLHF
cdr3_nt: TGTGCCAGTACCCGGACAGGGAACGTTGATTCACCCCTCCACTTT

d_call: NA
clone_size: NA
j_call: TRBJ1-1
v_call: TRBV7-6
cdr3_aa: CASSLLRNTEAFF
cdr3_nt: TGTGCCAGCAGCTTACTCAGGAACACTGAAGCTTTCTTT

d_call: NA
clone_size: once
j_call: TRBJ2-3
v_call: TRBV3-1
cdr3_aa: CASSHPVSGEGTDTQYF
cdr3_nt: TGTGCCAGCAGCCACCCAGTTAGCGGAGAAGGCACAGATACGCAGTATTTT

d_call: NA
clone_size: NA
j_call: TRBJ1-2
v_call: TRBV12-3/TRBV12-4
cdr3_aa: CASSLMQARGYTF
cdr3_nt: TGTGCCAGCAGTTTAATGCAGGCTAGGGGCTACACCTTC

d_call: TRBD2
clone_size: NA
j_call: TRBJ2-7
v_call: TRBV4-3
cdr3_aa: CASSQGLAENGRYF
cdr3_nt: TGCGCCAGCAGCCAGGGACTAGCGGAAAACGGGCGGTACTTC

d_call: NA
clone_size: NA
j_call: TRBJ1-6
v_call: TRBV20-1
cdr3_aa: CSASLSRLENSPLHF
cdr3_nt: TGCAGTGCTAGCCTCTCCAGGCTCGAGAATTCACCCCTCCACTTT

d_call: TRBD1
clone_size: NA
j_call: TRBJ2-7
v_call: TRBV13
cdr3_aa: CASSSPRTGGYEQYF
cdr3_nt: TGTGCCAGCAGCTCTCCTCGGACAGGAGGATACGAGCAGTACTTC

d_call: TRBD1
clone_size: NA
j_call: TRBJ2-7
v_call: TRBV7-6
cdr3_aa: CASSNGTGFYEQYF
cdr3_nt: TGTGCCAGCAGCAACGGGACAGGGTTCTACGAGCAGTACTTC

d_call: TRBD1
clone_size: NA
j_call: TRBJ2-5
v_call: TRBV29-1
cdr3_aa: CSVDVRTGPETQYF
cdr3_nt: TGCAGCGTTGATGTGAGGACAGGGCCGGAGACCCAGTACTTC

d_call: NA
clone_size: NA
j_call: TRBJ2-7
v_call: TRBV20-1
cdr3_aa: CSASSRGAEQYF
cdr3_nt: TGCAGTGCTAGTAGTAGGGGAGCCGAGCAGTACTTC

d_call: NA
clone_size: NA
j_call: TRBJ2-2
v_call: TRBV6-5
cdr3_aa: CASSYSDAGELFF
cdr3_nt: TGTGCCAGCAGTTACTCGGACGCCGGGGAGCTGTTTTTT

d_call: NA
clone_size: few
j_call: TRBJ1-6
v_call: TRBV6-5
cdr3_aa: CASSYGDSYNSPLHF
cdr3_nt: TGTGCCAGCAGTTACGGAGACTCCTATAATTCACCCCTCCACTTT

d_call: TRBD1
clone_size: NA
j_call: TRBJ1-2
v_call: TRBV2
cdr3_aa: CASNRQGVVYGYTF
cdr3_nt: TGTGCCAGCAACCGACAGGGGGTCGTCTATGGCTACACCTTC

d_call: NA
clone_size: NA
j_call: TRBJ2-5
v_call: TRBV11-2
cdr3_aa: CASSPLRTRGETQYF
cdr3_nt: TGTGCCAGCAGCCCTCTTAGGACTCGCGGAGAGACCCAGTACTTC

d_call: TRBD1
clone_size: NA
j_call: TRBJ2-7
v_call: TRBV27
cdr3_aa: CASDPGTENTLFYEQYF
cdr3_nt: TGTGCCAGCGACCCCGGGACAGAGAATACCCTCTTTTACGAGCAGTACTTC

d_call: NA
clone_size: few
j_call: TRBJ1-6
v_call: TRBV6-5
cdr3_aa: CASSLRDSYNSPLHF
cdr3_nt: TGTGCCAGCAGTTTAAGGGACTCCTATAATTCACCCCTCCACTTT

d_call: TRBD1
clone_size: NA
j_call: TRBJ1-3
v_call: TRBV29-1
cdr3_aa: CSFRDSFSGNTIYF
cdr3_nt: TGCAGCTTCCGGGACAGTTTCTCTGGAAACACCATATATTTT

d_call: TRBD1
clone_size: NA
j_call: TRBJ2-7
v_call: TRBV29-1
cdr3_aa: CSVKLGTGTSYEQYF
cdr3_nt: TGCAGCGTTAAATTGGGGACAGGGACCTCCTACGAGCAGTACTTC

d_call: TRBD2
clone_size: NA
j_call: TRBJ2-2
v_call: TRBV29-1
cdr3_aa: CSASSGGNTGELFF
cdr3_nt: TGCAGCGCCTCTAGCGGGGGGAACACCGGGGAGCTGTTTTTT

d_call: NA
clone_size: NA
j_call: TRBJ1-1
v_call: TRBV5-1
cdr3_aa: CASSQDGVGTEAFF
cdr3_nt: TGCGCCAGCAGCCAGGACGGGGTTGGCACTGAAGCTTTCTTT

d_call: TRBD1
clone_size: once
j_call: TRBJ1-5
v_call: TRBV30
cdr3_aa: CAWNRGEGNQPQHF
cdr3_nt: TGTGCCTGGAACAGGGGAGAAGGCAATCAGCCCCAGCATTTT

d_call: NA
clone_size: once
j_call: TRBJ1-2
v_call: TRBV30
cdr3_aa: CAWSSRGNYGYTF
cdr3_nt: TGTGCCTGGAGTAGCAGGGGAAACTATGGCTACACCTTC

d_call: TRBD1
clone_size: NA
j_call: TRBJ2-3
v_call: TRBV20-1
cdr3_aa: CSARAATGGSSDTQYF
cdr3_nt: TGCAGTGCTAGAGCAGCGACAGGGGGCAGCTCAGATACGCAGTATTTT

d_call: NA
clone_size: NA
j_call: TRBJ1-1
v_call: TRBV30
cdr3_aa: CAWSAPRGLGAEAFF
cdr3_nt: TGTGCCTGGAGTGCCCCGAGGGGGTTGGGAGCTGAAGCTTTCTTT

d_call: TRBD2
clone_size: NA
j_call: TRBJ2-7
v_call: TRBV7-2
cdr3_aa: CASSSTRGSGGIYEQYF
cdr3_nt: TGTGCCAGCAGCTCGACTCGAGGGAGCGGGGGTATCTACGAGCAGTACTTC

d_call: TRBD1
clone_size: NA
j_call: TRBJ2-5
v_call: TRBV29-1
cdr3_aa: CSVGGQGAFKYQETQYF
cdr3_nt: TGCAGCGTTGGGGGACAGGGGGCGTTTAAGTACCAAGAGACCCAGTACTTC

d_call: TRBD2
clone_size: once
j_call: TRBJ2-1
v_call: TRBV25-1
cdr3_aa: CASSEGLAGVNEQFF
cdr3_nt: TGTGCCAGCAGTGAAGGGCTAGCGGGGGTTAATGAGCAGTTCTTC

d_call: NA
clone_size: NA
j_call: TRBJ1-4
v_call: TRBV30
cdr3_aa: CACKRGNEKLFF
cdr3_nt: TGTGCCTGCAAGAGGGGGAATGAAAAACTGTTTTTT

d_call: NA
clone_size: once
j_call: TRBJ2-3
v_call: TRBV28
cdr3_aa: CASTLTDTQYF
cdr3_nt: TGTGCCAGCACCTTAACAGATACGCAGTATTTT

d_call: TRBD2
clone_size: NA
j_call: TRBJ2-3
v_call: TRBV11-3
cdr3_aa: CASSLQLAGGLTDTQYF
cdr3_nt: TGTGCCAGCAGCTTGCAATTAGCGGGGGGGCTGACAGATACGCAGTATTTT

d_call: TRBD1
clone_size: NA
j_call: TRBJ2-5
v_call: TRBV6-1
cdr3_aa: CASSEPGTGGETQYF
cdr3_nt: TGTGCCAGCAGTGAGCCCGGGACAGGGGGAGAGACCCAGTACTTC

d_call: NA
clone_size: NA
j_call: TRBJ2-3
v_call: TRBV5-1
cdr3_aa: CASSWDIRTDTQYF
cdr3_nt: TGCGCCAGCAGTTGGGACATTCGTACAGATACGCAGTATTTT

d_call: NA
clone_size: NA
j_call: TRBJ2-5
v_call: TRBV19
cdr3_aa: CASSKLVQSRETQYF
cdr3_nt: TGTGCCAGTAGTAAATTAGTGCAATCAAGGGAGACCCAGTACTTC

d_call: TRBD1
clone_size: NA
j_call: TRBJ1-2
v_call: TRBV20-1
cdr3_aa: CSARERGPNYGYTF
cdr3_nt: TGCAGTGCTAGAGAAAGGGGGCCAAACTATGGCTACACCTTC